The TCR beta chain under discussion was sequenced for a study of blood T cell repertoires in COVID-19. As for the study in general: The study drew acute and convalescent COVID-19 samples from the United States, Italy and Spain. In each case, the material was cDNA or gDNA derived from T cells, B-cell-depleted T cells, or PBMCs.

The CDR3 runs to 14 residues. Germline assignment: CDR1 MNHEY and CDR2 SMNVEV (reference sequence). Trimming at V came to 4 bases and at J to 3 bases, leaving 3 bases not matched to a gene. Authors' data handling: Amplification with reference gene primers provided the estimates of nucleated cell counts. Some clones are missing from TCRdb's copy, which holds only in-frame ones; the method was immunoSEQ multiplex PCR. V and J calls and clone size are as listed in that table; D and trimming were resolved from the DNA. In the table there are 180,000 or so clones, 70% to 90% of which are singletons. Sequencing was performed on peripheral blood. This receptor was taken from a woman over 75 in a cohort sampled during active or convalescent COVID-19. The gene calls are TRBV27 and TRBJ1-2, with 9 bases identical to TRBD1. The CDR3 region has the DNA TGTGCCAGCAGTTGGAGGACAGGGGACTATGGCTACACCTTC. Residues: CASSWRTGDYGYTF.